Listed below are T cell receptor beta chains from one sample, sequenced in a study of T cell repertoires in ileal Crohn's disease. Assay: immunoSEQ multiplex PCR; the TCRdb copy retains only in-frame clones and omits some. The sample shows roughly 9,200 clones, 70% to 85% of them seen only once. The sequenced sample was ileal tissue. Every receptor here comes from an adult with Crohn's disease. The CDR3 runs from the conserved cysteine through the conserved F or W. Each record gives: J gene, CDR3 length, V gene, clone size, D gene, CDR3 DNA, CDR3 protein. A D gene is named only where the DNA matches it firmly. Clone size is given for some rows only: seen once, a few or many times, or a class if the clone is expanded.

>TRBJ2-5|18|TRBV9|.|.
TGTGCCAGCAGCGTGCACTGGGGGCCCACCTGGTACCAAGAGACCCAGTACTTC
CASSVHWGPTWYQETQYF
>TRBJ2-7|14|TRBV9|.|TRBD1
TGTGCCAGCTTTAAGGGACAGCATCCCTACGAGCAGTACTTC
CASFKGQHPYEQYF
>TRBJ1-4|14|TRBV6-1|.|.
TGTGCCAGTCATCCTGGGCGGGAGGCTGAAAAACTGTTTTTT
CASHPGREAEKLFF
>TRBJ2-3|13|TRBV19|.|.
TGTGCCAGTATTGGGGTGGGCCGAGGGACGCAGTATTTT
CASIGVGRGTQYF
>TRBJ2-5|14|TRBV5-1|few|TRBD2
TGCGCCAACACAAGCGGGGGGGCGCGGGAGACCCAGTACTTC
CANTSGGARETQYF
>TRBJ2-7|12|TRBV10-1|.|.
TGCGCCAGCAGACATATTATCGGGGAGCAGTACTTC
CASRHIIGEQYF
>TRBJ2-7|11|TRBV20-1|once|.
TGCAGTGCTAGACAGGCCTACGAGCAGTACTTC
CSARQAYEQYF
>TRBJ2-1|16|TRBV7-9|.|TRBD2
TGTGCCAGCAGCTTAGTGGGACTAGCGGGAGGGTCTGAGCAGTTCTTC
CASSLVGLAGGSEQFF
>TRBJ1-2|16|TRBV7-2|.|TRBD1
TGTGCCAGCAGCTTAACCCGCAGACAGGGGGCCAGTGGCTACACCTTC
CASSLTRRQGASGYTF
>TRBJ2-3|14|TRBV7-9|.|.
TGTGCCAGCAACTTAGGGGCTAGCACAGATACGCAGTATTTT
CASNLGASTDTQYF
>TRBJ1-1|19|TRBV18|.|TRBD1
TGTGCCAGCTCACAAAGCCCAGGAGGGGGCGCCGATTGGGACACTGAAGCTTTCTTT
CASSQSPGGGADWDTEAFF
>TRBJ2-5|16|TRBV2|.|TRBD2
TGTGCCAGCAGGTCCGGGACTAGCGGGAGGCGAGAGACCCAGTACTTC
CASRSGTSGRRETQYF
>TRBJ2-3|15|TRBV7-2|few|TRBD2
TGTGCCAGCAGCTTGACTAGCGGGGGAACAGATACGCAGTATTTT
CASSLTSGGTDTQYF
>TRBJ2-7|13|TRBV5-1|.|.
TGCGCCAGCAGCCCCGCGGGGAACTACGAGCAGTACTTC
CASSPAGNYEQYF
>TRBJ2-7|12|TRBV2|.|TRBD1
TGTGCCAGTGACAGGGGGCTGGGGGAGCAGTACTTC
CASDRGLGEQYF
>TRBJ2-6|16|TRBV30|.|.
TGTGCCCTGGGGAGTAACCCCAACTCTGGGGCCAACGTCCTGACTTTC
CALGSNPNSGANVLTF
>TRBJ2-2|16|TRBV5-6|.|TRBD1
TGTGCCAGCAGCTTGTTCGGGACAGGGATCACCGGGGAGCTGTTTTTT
CASSLFGTGITGELFF
>TRBJ2-7|11|TRBV25-1|.|.
TGTGCCAGCAGTGGGGGCGGGAAGCAGTACTTC
CASSGGGKQYF
>TRBJ2-1|17|TRBV4-3|.|TRBD2
TGCGCCAGCAGCCGAAGTGGGACTAGCGGCTCCTACAATGAGCAGTTCTTC
CASSRSGTSGSYNEQFF
>TRBJ2-1|19|TRBV7-2|.|TRBD1
TGTGCCAGCAGCCCATATCTTGGACAGGTGGGAACCTCCGGAGATGAGCAGTTCTTC
CASSPYLGQVGTSGDEQFF
>TRBJ2-7|15|TRBV4-3|.|TRBD1
TGCGCCAGCAGCCATTCATTCACAGGGGGGTACGAGCAGTACTTC
CASSHSFTGGYEQYF
>TRBJ2-7|14|TRBV7-9|.|TRBD2
TGTGCCAGCAGCCCTAGCGGGGTATCCTACGAGCAGTACTTC
CASSPSGVSYEQYF
>TRBJ1-2|15|TRBV18|.|.
TGTGCCAGCTCACCACTGGAGGGGATAAGATATGGCTACACCTTC
CASSPLEGIRYGYTF
>TRBJ2-7|14|TRBV4-2|few|.
TGTGCCAGCAGCCAAGCCAGCGACTCCTACGAGCAGTACTTC
CASSQASDSYEQYF
>TRBJ2-1|11|TRBV20-1|.|.
TGCAGTGCTAGAGTGGGCGTTGAGCAGTTCTTC
CSARVGVEQFF
>TRBJ2-7|15|TRBV27|.|.
TGTGCCAGCAGTTTAGATGGAGGACCTGGCTACGAGCAGTACTTC
CASSLDGGPGYEQYF
>TRBJ2-7|16|TRBV19|.|TRBD1
TGTGCCAGTAGTCCCCAGCCCACGGGACAGAGGAACGAGCAGTACTTC
CASSPQPTGQRNEQYF
>TRBJ2-7|17|TRBV4-1|.|.
TGCGCCAGCAGCCAAACAGACCAGCGGGCTCGGGGTGAGGAGCAGTACTTC
CASSQTDQRARGEEQYF
>TRBJ2-7|16|TRBV27|.|.
TGTGCCAGTCGTTGGGTGGGGGGGGCAGGCCCCTACGAGCAGTACTTC
CASRWVGGAGPYEQYF
>TRBJ1-1|13|TRBV2|.|TRBD1
TGTGCCAGCAGTACAGGGGGCGCTTTTGAAGCTTTCTTT
CASSTGGAFEAFF
>TRBJ1-5|15|TRBV5-1|once|.
TGCGCCAGCAGCGTCAGACATGATAGCAATCAGCCCCAGCATTTT
CASSVRHDSNQPQHF
>TRBJ2-4|15|TRBV9|.|TRBD1
TGTGCCAGCAGCCCCCGGACAGGTGCGTGGGGCATTCAGTACTTC
CASSPRTGAWGIQYF
>TRBJ1-4|13|TRBV6-5|.|.
TGTGCCAGCAGTCAGGGGCCCGGAGAAAAACTGTTTTTT
CASSQGPGEKLFF
>TRBJ2-3|16|TRBV7-2|.|.
TGTGCCAGCATCCCATCCGGGTCGGGGGTCAGGAATACGCAGTATTTT
CASIPSGSGVRNTQYF
>TRBJ2-5|13|TRBV15|.|.
TGTGCCACCAGCAGAGATAGGGGTTGGACCCAGTACTTC
CATSRDRGWTQYF
>TRBJ2-1|16|TRBV6-4|few|TRBD2
TGTGCCAGCAGTTTGGCGGGAGCCCACCGTCGCGCTGAGCAGTTCTTC
CASSLAGAHRRAEQFF
>TRBJ1-3|16|TRBV19|few|TRBD1
TGTGCCAGTAGTTGGGGACAGGGTTCCTCTGGAAACACCATATATTTT
CASSWGQGSSGNTIYF
>TRBJ2-1|18|TRBV5-5|.|.
TGTGCCAGCAGCATTGGACGGCTAGCTTGGGGGGTATACAATGAGCAGTTCTTC
CASSIGRLAWGVYNEQFF
>TRBJ2-7|12|TRBV7-9|.|.
TGTGCCAGTAGCTTAAATCATTACGAGCAGTACTTC
CASSLNHYEQYF
>TRBJ2-5|13|TRBV2|.|.
TGTGCCAGCACCCAGCAGGGTGCAGAGACCCAGTACTTC
CASTQQGAETQYF
>TRBJ2-7|16|TRBV5-6|.|TRBD1
TGTGCCAGCAGCTCTACTCGGGACAGGGCTCGTTACGAGCAGTACTTC
CASSSTRDRARYEQYF
>TRBJ2-5|18|TRBV9|.|TRBD2
TGTGCCAGCAGCGTAGGGGAGCTAGCGGGGGGCCGGGGAGAGACCCAGTACTTC
CASSVGELAGGRGETQYF
>TRBJ1-2|13|TRBV6-6|.|.
TGTGCCAGCAGTTACATTCAGGGTCATGGCTACACCTTC
CASSYIQGHGYTF
>TRBJ1-2|13|TRBV28|.|TRBD1
TGTGCCAGCGCGCGGACAGGGATAATAGGCTACACCTTC
CASARTGIIGYTF
>TRBJ2-3|11|TRBV10-1|.|.
TGCGCCAGCAGTCACGGGACTCAAGAGTATTTT
CASSHGTQEYF
>TRBJ2-3|13|TRBV5-1|once|TRBD1
TGCGCCAGCAGCAGAGGGGGCGCAGATACGCAGTATTTT
CASSRGGADTQYF
>TRBJ1-1|18|TRBV9|few|.
TGTGCCAGCAGCGTAGCTACGACCCACCGATCAGGGGACACTGAAGCTTTCTTT
CASSVATTHRSGDTEAFF
>TRBJ2-6|15|TRBV6-4|once|.
TGTGCCAGCAGTGACGACAGCTCTGGGGCCAACGTCCTGACTTTC
CASSDDSSGANVLTF
>TRBJ2-2|16|TRBV5-1|.|TRBD1
TGCGCCAGCAGCTTCCGACAGGGGGTTCGGGGAGGGGAGCTGTTTTTT
CASSFRQGVRGGELFF
>TRBJ2-7|10|TRBV20-1|.|.
TGCAGTGCTCAAGCAGGCGAGCAGTACTTC
CSAQAGEQYF
>TRBJ1-4|15|TRBV4-2|.|TRBD1
TGTGCCAGCAGCCAAGAACAGGGGATTAATGAAAAACTGTTTTTT
CASSQEQGINEKLFF
>TRBJ2-4|15|TRBV10-3|.|.
TGTGCCATCAAGAGGACTGATCTAGCCAAAAACATTCAGTACTTC
CAIKRTDLAKNIQYF
>TRBJ2-3|15|TRBV10-3|.|TRBD2
TGTGCCATCAGCGGGGCTAGCGGGGGGTCAGATACGCAGTATTTT
CAISGASGGSDTQYF
>TRBJ2-5|11|TRBV11-2|.|.
TGTGCCAGCAGTCAAATCGAGACCCAGTACTTC
CASSQIETQYF
>TRBJ1-1|15|TRBV27|.|.
TGTGCCAGCAGTTTGACTTACAGGGCGGGCGCTGAAGCTTTCTTT
CASSLTYRAGAEAFF
>TRBJ2-3|13|TRBV29-1|.|TRBD2
TGCAGCGTTGTGGTGGGGGGGACAGATACGCAGTATTTT
CSVVVGGTDTQYF
>TRBJ1-5|14|TRBV2|.|.
TGTGCCAGCAGTGAGCAGGCCTTCAATCAGCCCCAGCATTTT
CASSEQAFNQPQHF